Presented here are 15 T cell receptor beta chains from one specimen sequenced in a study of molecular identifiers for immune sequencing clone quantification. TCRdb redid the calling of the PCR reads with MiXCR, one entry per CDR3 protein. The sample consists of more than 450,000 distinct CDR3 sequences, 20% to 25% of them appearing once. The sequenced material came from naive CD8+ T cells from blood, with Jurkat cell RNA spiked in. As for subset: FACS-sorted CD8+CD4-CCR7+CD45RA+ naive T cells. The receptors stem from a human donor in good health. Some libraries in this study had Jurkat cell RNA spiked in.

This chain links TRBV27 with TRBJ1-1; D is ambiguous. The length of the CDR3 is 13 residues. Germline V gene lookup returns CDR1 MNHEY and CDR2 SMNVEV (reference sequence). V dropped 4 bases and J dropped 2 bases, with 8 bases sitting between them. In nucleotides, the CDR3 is TGTGCCAGCAGTTGGGTCAAAAACACTGAAGCTTTCTTT. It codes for CASSWVKNTEAFF.

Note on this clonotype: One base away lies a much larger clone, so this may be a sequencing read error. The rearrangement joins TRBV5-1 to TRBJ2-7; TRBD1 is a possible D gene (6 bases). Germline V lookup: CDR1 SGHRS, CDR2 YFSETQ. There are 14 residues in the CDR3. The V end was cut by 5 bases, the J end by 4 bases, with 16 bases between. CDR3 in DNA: TGCGCCAGCAGACCAGGAGATACAGGGTACGAGCAGTACTTC. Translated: CASRPGDTGYEQYF.

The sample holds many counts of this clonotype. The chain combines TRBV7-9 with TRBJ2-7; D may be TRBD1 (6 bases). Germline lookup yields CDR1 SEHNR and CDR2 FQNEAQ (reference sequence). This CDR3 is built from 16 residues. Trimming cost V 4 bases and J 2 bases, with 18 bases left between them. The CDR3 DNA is TGTGCCAGCAGCTCCACGTCCGGGACACTACCCTACGAGCAGTACTTC. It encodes CASSSTSGTLPYEQYF.

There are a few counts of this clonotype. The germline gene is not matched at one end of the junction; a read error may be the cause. DNA of the CDR3: TGTGCCAGCAGGGAAGAGCAAGCACGGATGAACACTGAAGCTTTCTTT. Protein product: CASREEQARMNTEAFF. This chain joins TRBV2 and TRBJ1-1; D not resolved. The germline CDR1 and CDR2 sequences are SNHLY and FYNNEI. The CDR3 length is 16 residues.

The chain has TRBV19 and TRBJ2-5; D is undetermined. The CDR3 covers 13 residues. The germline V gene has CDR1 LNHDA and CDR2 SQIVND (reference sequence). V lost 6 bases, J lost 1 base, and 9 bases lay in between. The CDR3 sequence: CASREPSQETQYF. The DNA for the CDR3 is TGTGCCAGTAGGGAACCATCCCAAGAGACCCAGTACTTC.

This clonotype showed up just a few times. Here the CDR3 reads CASSVDRGSGNTIYF. CDR3 bases: TGCGCCAGCAGCGTGGACAGGGGTTCTGGAAACACCATATATTTT. This chain uses TRBV5-1 with TRBJ1-3, with 9 bases aligning to TRBD1. This CDR3 spans 15 amino acids. Germline V gives CDR1 SGHRS, CDR2 YFSETQ. V dropped 4 bases and J dropped 1; count of bases not matched to a gene: 3.

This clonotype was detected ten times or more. CDR3 region: CSVETRGVRGGPFRAQYF. The CDR3 region has the DNA TGCAGCGTTGAAACCCGCGGGGTGCGGGGGGGGCCTTTTAGGGCCCAGTACTTC. The rearrangement joins TRBV29-1 to TRBJ2-5; 9 nucleotides align to TRBD2. J was trimmed by 9 bases and V by 2 bases; bases with no gene match: 22. In germline, CDR1 is SQVTM, CDR2 ANQGSEA. This CDR3 is 18 amino acids long.

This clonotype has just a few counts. The CDR3 DNA follows: TGTGCCAGCACCCACGACAATGAGCAGTTCTTC. This gives the protein CASTHDNEQFF. The chain is built from TRBV27 and TRBJ2-1; D unclear. The ends were cut back, 7 bases at V and 5 bases at J, with 6 bases in the middle. Germline V CDR1 and CDR2: MNHEY, SMNVEV (reference sequence). CDR3 length: 11 residues.

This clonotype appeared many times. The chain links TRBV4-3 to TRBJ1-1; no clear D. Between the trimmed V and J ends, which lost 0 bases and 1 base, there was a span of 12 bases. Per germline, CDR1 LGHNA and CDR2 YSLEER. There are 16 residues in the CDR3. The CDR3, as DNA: TGCGCCAGCAGCCAAGATTGGAGGGTATCGAACACTGAAGCTTTCTTT. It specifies CASSQDWRVSNTEAFF.

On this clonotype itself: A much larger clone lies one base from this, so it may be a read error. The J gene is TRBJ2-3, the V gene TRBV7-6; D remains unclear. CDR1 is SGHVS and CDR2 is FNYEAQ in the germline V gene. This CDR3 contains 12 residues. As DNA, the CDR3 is TGTGCCAGCAGCTTAGAGGGTAGTACGCGGTATTTT. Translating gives CASSLEGSTRYF.

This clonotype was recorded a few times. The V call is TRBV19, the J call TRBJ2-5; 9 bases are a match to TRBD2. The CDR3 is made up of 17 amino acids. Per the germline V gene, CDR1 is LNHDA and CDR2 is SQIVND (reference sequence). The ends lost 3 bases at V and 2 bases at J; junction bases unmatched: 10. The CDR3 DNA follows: TGTGCCAGTAGTATTTTTAGCGGGGGAATACTTCAAGAGACCCAGTACTTC. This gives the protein CASSIFSGGILQETQYF.

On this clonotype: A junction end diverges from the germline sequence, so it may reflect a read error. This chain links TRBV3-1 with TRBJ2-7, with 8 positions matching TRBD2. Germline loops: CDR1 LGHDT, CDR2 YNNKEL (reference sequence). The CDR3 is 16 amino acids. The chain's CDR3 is CASGHPARGESYEQYF. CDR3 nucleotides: TGTGCCAGCGGCCACCCGGCGCGGGGGGAGTCCTACGAGCAGTACTTC.

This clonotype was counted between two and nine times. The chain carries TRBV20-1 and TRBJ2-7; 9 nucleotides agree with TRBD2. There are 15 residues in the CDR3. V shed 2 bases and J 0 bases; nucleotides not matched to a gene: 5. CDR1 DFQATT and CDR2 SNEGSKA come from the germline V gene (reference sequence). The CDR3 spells CSARPLAGASYEQYF. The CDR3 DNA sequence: TGCAGTGCTAGACCTTTAGCGGGGGCCTCCTACGAGCAGTACTTC.

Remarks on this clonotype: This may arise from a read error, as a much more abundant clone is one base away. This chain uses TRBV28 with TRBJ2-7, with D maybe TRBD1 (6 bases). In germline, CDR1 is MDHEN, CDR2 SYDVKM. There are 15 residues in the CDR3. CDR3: CASSPRRGQPYELYF. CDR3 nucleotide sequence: TGTGCCAGCAGTCCGCGCAGGGGACAACCCTACGAGCTGTACTTC.

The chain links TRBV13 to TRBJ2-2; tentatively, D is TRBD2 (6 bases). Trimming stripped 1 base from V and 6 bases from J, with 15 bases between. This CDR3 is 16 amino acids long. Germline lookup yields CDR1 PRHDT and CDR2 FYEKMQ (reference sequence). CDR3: CASSLVGGVTAGELFF. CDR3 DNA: TGTGCCAGCAGCTTAGTTGGCGGGGTCACTGCCGGGGAGCTGTTTTTT.